Here is one T cell receptor (beta chain) with its context. No antigen is known for it. Treatment in this sample: treatment-naive control, cytoreductive nephrectomy. Control tumors came from treatment-naive patients without prior radiation. The patient's renal cell carcinoma had clear cell pathology. The method was immunoSEQ multiplex PCR; TCRdb's version includes in-frame clones alone and lacks a portion of them. Of under 30,000 clones in the sample, nearly 55% are singletons; the top ten hold roughly 20%. These data come from a study of radiation and T cells in renal cell carcinoma. Study-wide results and limits: Irradiated tumors held more dominant CDR3 motifs than control tumors.

This CDR3 has 15 amino acids. Germline CDR1 MDHEN, CDR2 SYDVKM. The V and J ends lost 4 bases and 4 bases respectively, with 16 bases between them. The sequencing here drew on tumor tissue, taken from a patient whose treatment was nephrectomy without radiotherapy. V usage is TRBV28 and J usage is TRBJ1-2; D remains unclear. The TCR comes from a human donor with renal cell carcinoma. CDR3 sequence (DNA): TGTGCCAGCAGTTCAGGCCAGATTGCAATCTATGGCTACACCTTC. Its protein is CASSSGQIAIYGYTF.